This TCR beta chain was profiled in a study of shared T cell receptors in the human thymus. This clone has a handful of counts. The junction shows a germline mismatch at one end, possibly a read error. Germline CDR1 LGHNA, CDR2 YSLEER. The CDR3 loop spans 17 amino acids. The protocol was immunoSEQ multiplex PCR, while the TCRdb copy is restricted to in-frame clones and leaves out a portion. Of about 660,000 clones detected, 87% appear once; the ten largest clones hold roughly 0.0094%. This sample was also put to use in a study of human thymus T cells.

What was sequenced was thymocytes. The TCR originated in a boy under two years old with a congenital heart defect. This rearrangement joins TRBV4-3 to TRBJ2-2; TRBD1 agrees at 11 bases. The CDR3 region is CASRQGGGQGVIGELFF. The CDR3 region has the DNA TGCGCCAGCAGACAAGGGGGGGGACAGGGGGTAATCGGGGAGCTGTTTTTT.